A selection of T cell receptor beta chains follows, all from one sample in a study of T cells in tumors after PD-1 blockade. TCRdb keeps only in-frame clones here, not all; method: immunoSEQ multiplex PCR. The sample carries 54,000 or so clones, roughly 75% recorded once. Sample: PBMCs, taken before anti-PD-1 treatment. These receptors came from a human donor with basal cell carcinoma. The CDR3 runs from the conserved cysteine through the conserved F or W. A D gene is named only where the DNA matches it firmly. Where a row states a size, it is once, few, many or the class of an expanded clone; other rows omit it.

>.|15|TRBJ2-1|TRBV5-1|.
TGCGCCAGCAGCTCTCTAGGGAGCTCCTACAATGAGCAGTTCTTC
CASSSLGSSYNEQFF
>.|14|TRBJ1-2|TRBV9|.
TGTGCCAGCAGCGTGGGGGGGCAGTCCGATGGCTACACCTTC
CASSVGGQSDGYTF
>.|14|TRBJ1-4|TRBV7-9|few
TGTGCCAGCAGCCCGGGGGTTAGGGATGAAAAACTGTTTTTT
CASSPGVRDEKLFF
>.|13|TRBJ1-1|TRBV6-2/TRBV6-3|.
TGTGCCAGCAGTTACTCGACGGATACTGAAGCTTTCTTT
CASSYSTDTEAFF
>.|13|TRBJ1-1|TRBV12-3/TRBV12-4|.
TGTGCCAGCAGGACCGCCAAGAACACTGAAGCTTTCTTT
CASRTAKNTEAFF
>TRBD1|13|TRBJ1-1|TRBV29-1|.
TGCAGCGTTGCTTCAGGGGGGGGCACTGAAGCTTTCTTT
CSVASGGGTEAFF
>TRBD1|14|TRBJ2-3|TRBV10-3|.
TGTGCCATCAGGCGGGACAGGGGACACAATACGCAGTATTTT
CAIRRDRGHNTQYF
>.|16|TRBJ1-1|TRBV18|.
TGTGCCAGCTCACCGGGGCGGCGTCCAACGAACACTGAAGCTTTCTTT
CASSPGRRPTNTEAFF
>.|14|TRBJ1-6|TRBV6-6|few
TGTGCCAGCAAACGACAGGCTGATAATTCACCCCTCCACTTT
CASKRQADNSPLHF
>.|15|TRBJ2-3|TRBV4-1|.
TGCGCCAGCAGCCCTTTTCAGGCCCTCCAGGTGGCGCAGTATTTT
CASSPFQALQVAQYF
>TRBD2|14|TRBJ2-1|TRBV5-1|.
TGCGCCAGCAGCGTAGCGAATCGGGGGGATGAGCAGTTCTTC
CASSVANRGDEQFF
>TRBD1|19|TRBJ1-2|TRBV30|.
TGTGCCTGGAACGGGGAGGGATTGGACAGGACCGCTCATAACTATGGCTACACCTTC
CAWNGEGLDRTAHNYGYTF
>TRBD1|16|TRBJ1-2|TRBV9|.
TGTGCCAGCAGTCCTACTCCGGGACAGGCGAACTATGGCTACACCTTC
CASSPTPGQANYGYTF
>.|15|TRBJ2-3|TRBV27|.
TGTGCCAGCAGTTTGTCCCCAGGGTACACAGATACGCAGTATTTT
CASSLSPGYTDTQYF
>.|13|TRBJ1-2|TRBV12-3/TRBV12-4|.
TGTGCCAGCAGTCTCTCAAGCTCCTATGGCTACACCTTC
CASSLSSSYGYTF
>TRBD2|14|TRBJ2-3|TRBV6-4|.
TGTGCCAGCAGTCCGGGACTAGCGGCAGATACGCAGTATTTT
CASSPGLAADTQYF
>.|12|TRBJ2-3|TRBV7-9|.
TGTGCCAGCAGCTCCGCGAGGGATACGCAGTATTTT
CASSSARDTQYF
>TRBD1|15|TRBJ2-7|TRBV7-8|.
TGTGCCAGCAGCCTCATACGGACAGGTACCTACGAGCAGTACTTC
CASSLIRTGTYEQYF
>.|15|TRBJ1-5|TRBV16|.
TGTGCCAGCAGCCAATCAGGAGGGGGCAATCAGCCCCAGCATTTT
CASSQSGGGNQPQHF
>.|14|TRBJ1-1|TRBV11-3|medium-sized
TGTGCCAGCAGCTTAGGGGGACCCAACACTGAAGCTTTCTTT
CASSLGGPNTEAFF
>TRBD1|13|TRBJ2-7|TRBV12-3/TRBV12-4|.
TGTGCCAGCAGCAGACAGGGAGACTACGAGCAGTACTTC
CASSRQGDYEQYF
>TRBD1|14|TRBJ1-5|TRBV7-2|few
TGTGCCAGCAGCTTAGGCAGGGGGCATCAGCCCCAGCATTTT
CASSLGRGHQPQHF
>.|16|TRBJ2-2|TRBV9|.
TGTGCCAGCAGCGTTCGGCAACGCGCGAACACCGGGGAGCTGTTTTTT
CASSVRQRANTGELFF
>.|14|TRBJ2-3|TRBV7-3|.
TGTGCCAGCAGCAAAGGGGAGGCGGCAGATACGCAGTATTTT
CASSKGEAADTQYF
>.|15|TRBJ1-1|TRBV5-1|.
TGCGCCAGCAGCCCAGGAGACAGCCCGAACACTGAAGCTTTCTTT
CASSPGDSPNTEAFF